The rows below give T cell receptor beta chains drawn from one sample of a study of blood T cell repertoires in COVID-19. Produced via immunoSEQ multiplex PCR; TCRdb's table is partial and in-frame only. Of roughly 170,000 clones listed, approximately 81% were seen once; the top ten hold about 5.8%. Specimen: PBMCs or T cells enriched from blood (not recorded which). These receptors were taken from a woman in her 40s with acute COVID-19. The CDR3 runs from the conserved cysteine through the conserved F or W. Fields, in order: CDR3 DNA, CDR3 protein, V gene, J gene, D gene. A D gene is named only where the DNA matches it firmly.

CDR3 DNA: TGTGCCAGCAGTTCACCGGGACAAGGCAAGGAAAAACTGTTTTTT; CDR3 protein: CASSSPGQGKEKLFF; V gene: TRBV28; J gene: TRBJ1-4; D gene: .
CDR3 DNA: TGTGCCAGCAGCCGGACAGGGATCGATGGCTACACCTTC; CDR3 protein: CASSRTGIDGYTF; V gene: TRBV7-2; J gene: TRBJ1-2; D gene: TRBD1
CDR3 DNA: TGTGCCAGCAGTGAACGTCAGCCCCAGCATTTT; CDR3 protein: CASSERQPQHF; V gene: TRBV6-1; J gene: TRBJ1-5; D gene: .
CDR3 DNA: TGCGCCAGCAGCACGGACAAAAACACCGGGGAGCTGTTTTTT; CDR3 protein: CASSTDKNTGELFF; V gene: TRBV5-1; J gene: TRBJ2-2; D gene: .
CDR3 DNA: TGTGCCAGCAGCGCGGGACTAGACGATTGGGGGGATTGGGCGCAGTATTTT; CDR3 protein: CASSAGLDDWGDWAQYF; V gene: TRBV13; J gene: TRBJ2-3; D gene: TRBD2
CDR3 DNA: TGTGCCAGCAGTGGAGTCTACGAGCAGTACTTC; CDR3 protein: CASSGVYEQYF; V gene: TRBV2; J gene: TRBJ2-7; D gene: .
CDR3 DNA: TGTGCCAGCAGCCAAGTCCCGCGCGAGCAGTACTTC; CDR3 protein: CASSQVPREQYF; V gene: TRBV3-1/TRBV3-2; J gene: TRBJ2-7; D gene: .
CDR3 DNA: TGTGCCAGCAGCTTAGATCCTGGACAGGGTATACACAATGAGCAGTTCTTC; CDR3 protein: CASSLDPGQGIHNEQFF; V gene: TRBV11-3; J gene: TRBJ2-1; D gene: TRBD1
CDR3 DNA: TGTGCCTGGAGTGCCGACAGGGGTAGAGAGACCCAGTACTTC; CDR3 protein: CAWSADRGRETQYF; V gene: TRBV30; J gene: TRBJ2-5; D gene: TRBD1
CDR3 DNA: TGTGCCAGCAGTGCGGTCTTAACAGTCTCCTACGAGCAGTACTTC; CDR3 protein: CASSAVLTVSYEQYF; V gene: TRBV2; J gene: TRBJ2-7; D gene: .
CDR3 DNA: TGTGCCAGCAGCGACAGGGATGGCTACACCTTC; CDR3 protein: CASSDRDGYTF; V gene: TRBV5-5; J gene: TRBJ1-2; D gene: TRBD1
CDR3 DNA: TGTGCCAGCAGCCAGGAAAGGGGCTCCGGTGAGCAGTTCTTC; CDR3 protein: CASSQERGSGEQFF; V gene: TRBV7-3; J gene: TRBJ2-1; D gene: .
CDR3 DNA: TGTGCCACCAGTACATCCGGGAGCAATCAGCCCCAGCATTTT; CDR3 protein: CATSTSGSNQPQHF; V gene: TRBV24-1; J gene: TRBJ1-5; D gene: .
CDR3 DNA: TGTGCCAGCAGCCACCGCGGAAGCCTAGCGGGAGCTGAGCAGTTCTTC; CDR3 protein: CASSHRGSLAGAEQFF; V gene: TRBV14; J gene: TRBJ2-1; D gene: TRBD2
CDR3 DNA: TGTGCCAGCAGCTTAGTTACAGGGTGGGATCAGCCCCAGCATTTT; CDR3 protein: CASSLVTGWDQPQHF; V gene: TRBV7-2; J gene: TRBJ1-5; D gene: .
CDR3 DNA: TGTGCCAGCAGCTCGGACTTCTACAATGAGCAGTTCTTC; CDR3 protein: CASSSDFYNEQFF; V gene: TRBV7-3; J gene: TRBJ2-1; D gene: .
CDR3 DNA: TGTGCCAGCAGCTTTACGGGTATCACAGATACGCAGTATTTT; CDR3 protein: CASSFTGITDTQYF; V gene: TRBV11-2; J gene: TRBJ2-3; D gene: .